The 18 T cell receptor beta chains below were found in one sample sequenced in a study of shared clonotypes between healthy human individuals (dated by TCRdb to 2018 to 2021). For the CD8 naive samples, CD45RO-negative cells were positively selected for CCR7, yielding a CD45RA+CCR7+ population from which TemRA cells were excluded. The library was prepared using the immunoSEQ multiplex PCR assay. TCRdb re-hosts the immuneACCESS table, in-frame sequences only. Its copies lack some clones; in the studies checked, an unresolved V gene accounts for under half of them, and the cause for the rest is not known. This sample gives millions of clones in total; approximately 94% of them show up just once. More than 0.95% of the sample is in the top ten clones. The sequencing input was naive CD8+ T cells sorted from blood. The intended sense of this specimen's cell subset or site label: CD45RA+CCR7+. The receptors come from a man between 18 and 35 years old in good health.

The chain carries TRBV5-6 and TRBJ2-7; TRBD1 matches 8 bases. In germline, CDR1 is SGHDT, CDR2 YYEEEE. After removal of 5 bases from V and 2 bases from J, the junction contained 6 bases not matched to a gene. The length of the CDR3 is 14 residues. The CDR3 sequence: CASRLQGGPYEQYF. DNA for the CDR3: TGTGCCAGCAGGTTACAGGGGGGCCCCTACGAGCAGTACTTC.

The chain employs TRBV5-4 and TRBJ1-2; a weak D match, TRBD1 (6 bases). V was trimmed by 7 bases and J by 3 bases, leaving 16 bases between them. CDR3 length: 14 amino acids. Germline CDR1 SGHNT, CDR2 YYREEE (reference sequence). The CDR3 here is CASVRDGGYYGYTF. CDR3 DNA: TGTGCCAGCGTACGCGATGGGGGCTACTATGGCTACACCTTC.

The chain carries TRBV28 and TRBJ1-4; D uncertain. CDR3 size: 16 residues. The ends were cut back, 5 bases at V and 4 bases at J, with 17 bases in the middle. CDR1 is MDHEN and CDR2 is SYDVKM in the germline V gene. The DNA for the CDR3 is TGTGCCAGCAGTACCGAACGACGGCTACTTAATGAAAAACTGTTTTTT. It encodes CASSTERRLLNEKLFF.

The gene calls are TRBV7-9 and TRBJ2-7; D remains unclear. The CDR3 covers 10 residues. Deletions cut 5 bases from V and 6 bases from J, with 5 bases between. CDR1 and CDR2 (germline): SEHNR, FQNEAQ (reference sequence). The CDR3 spells CASSGGEQYF. CDR3 coding DNA: TGTGCCAGCAGCGGCGGCGAGCAGTACTTC. Full variable domain (missing parts from reference TRBV7-9 and TRBJ2-7): DTGVSQNPRHKITKRGQNVTFRCDPISEHNRLYWYRQTLGQGPEFLTYFQNEAQLEKSRLLSDRFSAERPKGSFSTLEIQRTEQGDSAMYLCASSGGEQYFGPGTRLTVT.

This CDR3 reads CASSQELVSEQYF. The CDR3 coding sequence is TGTGCCAGCAGCCAAGAACTAGTTTCCGAGCAGTACTTC. V usage is TRBV14 and J usage is TRBJ2-7, with D possibly TRBD2 on 5 matching bases. CDR3 length: 13 amino acids. Germline lookup yields CDR1 SGHDN and CDR2 FVKESK. Trimming removed 0 bases at V and 6 bases at J, with 9 bases between.

The chain carries TRBV28 and TRBJ1-2; maybe TRBD1 (5 bases). The V and J ends lost 2 bases and 7 bases respectively, with 11 bases between them. Germline V gene lookup returns CDR1 MDHEN and CDR2 SYDVKM. There are 13 residues in the CDR3. CDR3 amino acids: CASSLGGARGYTF. In DNA, the CDR3 is TGTGCCAGCAGTTTAGGAGGGGCTCGTGGCTACACCTTC.

The chain carries TRBV15 and TRBJ2-1; 7 bases map to TRBD1. V lost 5 bases and J lost 6; bases outside the gene matches: 16. The CDR3 runs to 17 residues. CDR1 and CDR2 (germline): LNHNV, YYDKDF (reference sequence). The CDR3 DNA reads as TGTGCCACCAGCTTCCGTCCTGACAGGGTAATGGGCAATGAGCAGTTCTTC. This encodes CATSFRPDRVMGNEQFF.

A word on this clone: The sample contains more than one DNA sequence encoding this CDR3. This sequence joins TRBV5-1 and TRBJ1-1; no reliable D call. V lost 3 bases and J lost 2, with 8 bases in between. Germline V lookup: CDR1 SGHRS, CDR2 YFSETQ. CDR3 length: 13 amino acids. The CDR3: CASSWTVNTEAFF. The DNA for the CDR3 is TGCGCCAGCAGCTGGACGGTAAACACTGAAGCTTTCTTT.

The genes are TRBV27 and TRBJ2-5; 9 positions agree with TRBD1. The CDR3 runs to 14 residues. V shed 3 bases and J 7 bases; nucleotides not matched to a gene: 6. The germline V gene encodes CDR1 MNHEY and CDR2 SMNVEV (reference sequence). The CDR3 nucleotides are TGTGCCAGCAGTTTGGGACAGGGCTCGGGGACCCAGTACTTC. Protein sequence: CASSLGQGSGTQYF.

On this clone itself: This specimen includes other DNA sequences encoding the same CDR3. The chain is built from TRBV6-5 and TRBJ1-5; D perhaps matches TRBD1 (6 bases). This CDR3 is built from 13 residues. Looked up from germline, CDR1 is MNHEY and CDR2 is SVGAGI. With 2 bases removed from V and 7 bases from J, the gap between germline ends came to 9 bases. Written as DNA, the CDR3 is TGTGCCAGCAGTTACGGGGGCGGGCAGCCCCAGCATTTT. Its protein product is CASSYGGGQPQHF.

The CDR3 sequence is CASSQGNGHTANYGYTF. The DNA for the CDR3 is TGTGCCAGCAGCCAAGGCAACGGACACACAGCTAACTATGGCTACACCTTC. The chain carries TRBV7-8 and TRBJ1-2; D might be TRBD1 (5 bases). Germline lookup yields CDR1 SGHVS and CDR2 FQNEAQ. The CDR3 totals 17 residues. V was clipped by 5 bases and J by 0 bases, with 19 bases between them.

The gene calls are TRBV7-2 and TRBJ2-7; 8 bases align to TRBD2. CDR1 is SGHTA, CDR2 FQGNSA, per germline. Trimming at V came to 2 bases and at J to 4 bases, leaving 4 bases not matched to a gene. The length of the CDR3 is 14 residues. CDR3: CASSLYSGTYEQYF. The CDR3, as DNA: TGTGCCAGCAGCTTATATAGCGGGACGTACGAGCAGTACTTC.

J is TRBJ1-2 and V is TRBV9; D call uncertain. The CDR3 is 12 amino acids. The V gene lost 2 bases and the J gene lost 1 base, with 3 bases spanning the gap. Germline lookup yields CDR1 SGDLS and CDR2 YYNGEE. The CDR3 nucleotides read TGTGCCAGCAGCGTCAGTAACTATGGCTACACCTTC. The encoded protein is CASSVSNYGYTF.

This clone has a handful of counts. The rearrangement joins TRBV11-2 to TRBJ2-7, with 11 bases matching TRBD2. Germline CDR1 SGHAT, CDR2 FQNNGV. This CDR3 comprises 15 residues. V was clipped by 5 bases and J by 1 base; unmatched bases: 4. CDR3 in amino acids: CASSHGLAGSYEQYF. The DNA for the CDR3 is TGTGCCAGCAGCCACGGACTAGCGGGTTCCTACGAGCAGTACTTC.

The V call is TRBV7-6, the J call TRBJ1-1; D not certain. This CDR3 contains 14 residues. Germline CDR1 and CDR2: SGHVS and FNYEAQ. The V gene lost 0 bases and the J gene lost 1 base, with 6 bases spanning the gap. As DNA, the CDR3 is TGTGCCAGCAGCTTAGCAGGACCGAACACTGAAGCTTTCTTT. Its protein is CASSLAGPNTEAFF.

The CDR3 reads CASSSTDQPQHF. CDR3 DNA sequence: TGTGCCAGCAGCAGCACCGATCAGCCCCAGCATTTT. V gene TRBV7-8 combines with J gene TRBJ1-5, with D unclear. V lost 5 bases to trimming and J lost 5 bases, with 7 bases between them. Germline values: CDR1 SGHVS, CDR2 FQNEAQ. This CDR3 is 12 amino acids long.

The rearrangement joins TRBV4-1 to TRBJ2-7; 7 nucleotides align to TRBD2. Germline V lookup: CDR1 MGHRA, CDR2 YSYEKL. The CDR3 has 16 amino acids. The ends lost 0 bases at V and 1 base at J; junction bases unmatched: 6. CDR3 residues: CASSQESSGFSYEQYF. DNA for the CDR3: TGCGCCAGCAGCCAAGAATCTAGCGGTTTTTCCTACGAGCAGTACTTC.

The V gene is TRBV30, the J gene TRBJ2-3; unclear D gene. Trimming took 0 bases from V and 7 from J, leaving 14 bases between them. This CDR3 spans 14 amino acids. The V gene's germline CDR1 is GTSNPN and CDR2 SVGIG (reference sequence). The CDR3 coding sequence is TGTGCCTGGAGTGTAGACTCCAACACGAATACGCAGTATTTT. This sequence encodes CAWSVDSNTNTQYF.